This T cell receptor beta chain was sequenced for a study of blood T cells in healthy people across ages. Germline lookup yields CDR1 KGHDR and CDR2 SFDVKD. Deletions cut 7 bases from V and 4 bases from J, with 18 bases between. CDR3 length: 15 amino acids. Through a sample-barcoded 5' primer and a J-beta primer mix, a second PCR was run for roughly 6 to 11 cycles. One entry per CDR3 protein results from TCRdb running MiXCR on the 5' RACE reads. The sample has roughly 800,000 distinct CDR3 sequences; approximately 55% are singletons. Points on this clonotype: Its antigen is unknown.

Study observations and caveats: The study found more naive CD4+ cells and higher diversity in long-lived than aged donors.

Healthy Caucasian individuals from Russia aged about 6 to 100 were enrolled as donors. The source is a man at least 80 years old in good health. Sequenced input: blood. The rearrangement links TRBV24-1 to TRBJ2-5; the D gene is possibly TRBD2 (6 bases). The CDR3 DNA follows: TGTGCCACCAGCAGGACGGGAGTGCGGGGAGAGACCCAGTACTTC. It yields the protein CATSRTGVRGETQYF.